These T cell receptor beta chains were read from a single sample in a study of blood T cells in healthy people across ages. TCRdb processed the 5' RACE reads anew with MiXCR; each CDR3 protein has one entry. This sample has some 700,000 distinct CDR3 sequences; about a fifth occur once, and the top ten carry about 22%. Sequenced sample: blood. The receptors derive from a man between 65 and 85 years old in good health. Each CDR3 is given with its conserved first and last residue. D genes are given only for firm matches. Clone size is not always given. Where it is, it says once, few, many or a class for expanded clones.

abundance: .
v_gene: TRBV20-1
d_gene: .
j_gene: TRBJ2-5
CDR3nt: TGCAGTGCTAGCCCAATAGGGTATCAAGAGACCCAGTACTTC
CDR3aa: CSASPIGYQETQYF

abundance: many
v_gene: TRBV6-1
d_gene: .
j_gene: TRBJ1-4
CDR3nt: TGTGCCAGCAGACCAGCCTCTTCGGTTGAAAAACTGTTTTTT
CDR3aa: CASRPASSVEKLFF

abundance: many
v_gene: TRBV14
d_gene: TRBD2
j_gene: TRBJ2-3
CDR3nt: TGTGCCAGCAGCCTTGGACTAGCGGCTAACGCAGATACGCAGTATTTT
CDR3aa: CASSLGLAANADTQYF

abundance: .
v_gene: TRBV20-1
d_gene: .
j_gene: TRBJ1-5
CDR3nt: TGCAGTGCCCCACTATCGGGACCTAGCAATCAGCCCCAGCATTTT
CDR3aa: CSAPLSGPSNQPQHF

abundance: .
v_gene: TRBV20-1
d_gene: .
j_gene: TRBJ2-3
CDR3nt: TGCAGTGCTATAGCACCGAGCACAGATACGCAGTATTTT
CDR3aa: CSAIAPSTDTQYF

abundance: few
v_gene: TRBV20-1
d_gene: .
j_gene: TRBJ1-1
CDR3nt: TGCAGTGCTAGAGTAATGACTGAAGCTTTCTTT
CDR3aa: CSARVMTEAFF

abundance: .
v_gene: TRBV2
d_gene: TRBD2
j_gene: TRBJ2-1
CDR3nt: TGTGCCAGCAGGGGCGGGACTAGCGGCTACAATGAGCAGTTCTTC
CDR3aa: CASRGGTSGYNEQFF

abundance: many
v_gene: TRBV9
d_gene: .
j_gene: TRBJ2-1
CDR3nt: TGTGCCAGCAGCCCTTATTGGGCCGGCTACAATGAGCAGTTCTTC
CDR3aa: CASSPYWAGYNEQFF

abundance: .
v_gene: TRBV11-1
d_gene: .
j_gene: TRBJ2-1
CDR3nt: TGTGCCAGCAGCTTAGCCCCTTCGGGGGAGCAGTTCTTC
CDR3aa: CASSLAPSGEQFF

abundance: few
v_gene: TRBV6-6
d_gene: .
j_gene: TRBJ2-3
CDR3nt: TGTGCCAGCACGTTTTCCGATACGCAGTATTTT
CDR3aa: CASTFSDTQYF

abundance: .
v_gene: TRBV20-1
d_gene: .
j_gene: TRBJ2-7
CDR3nt: TGCAGTGCTCCATACGTGGGTAAAGAGCAGTACTTC
CDR3aa: CSAPYVGKEQYF

abundance: .
v_gene: TRBV10-3
d_gene: TRBD2
j_gene: TRBJ2-3
CDR3nt: TGTGCCATTACTAGCGGACCGGTGGATACGCAGTATTTT
CDR3aa: CAITSGPVDTQYF

abundance: .
v_gene: TRBV29-1
d_gene: TRBD1
j_gene: TRBJ1-2
CDR3nt: TGCAGCGTCGGACAGGGCTGGGATGGCTACACCTTC
CDR3aa: CSVGQGWDGYTF

abundance: few
v_gene: TRBV4-1
d_gene: .
j_gene: TRBJ1-4
CDR3nt: TGCGCCAGCAGCAAGACAGGTCTAAATGAAAAACTGTTTTTT
CDR3aa: CASSKTGLNEKLFF

abundance: .
v_gene: TRBV11-2
d_gene: .
j_gene: TRBJ1-5
CDR3nt: TGTGCCAGCAGCCCTGGGGGGTCCTGGGGGCCCCAGCATTTT
CDR3aa: CASSPGGSWGPQHF

abundance: few
v_gene: TRBV6-6
d_gene: TRBD2
j_gene: TRBJ2-5
CDR3nt: TGTGCCAGCAGTTATGGACTAGCGGGAGTCTGGGAGACCCAGTACTTC
CDR3aa: CASSYGLAGVWETQYF

abundance: few
v_gene: TRBV12-3/TRBV12-4
d_gene: .
j_gene: TRBJ1-2
CDR3nt: TGTGCCAGCAGTTCGGAAAACTATGGCTACACCTTC
CDR3aa: CASSSENYGYTF

abundance: .
v_gene: TRBV6-5
d_gene: TRBD1
j_gene: TRBJ2-1
CDR3nt: TGTGCCAGCAGTACCCATTGGACAGGCGGCAATGAGCAGTTCTTC
CDR3aa: CASSTHWTGGNEQFF

abundance: .
v_gene: TRBV20-1
d_gene: TRBD1
j_gene: TRBJ1-1
CDR3nt: TGCAGTGCTGAGAGGAGGGGGCGCGGTACTGAAGCTTTCTTT
CDR3aa: CSAERRGRGTEAFF

abundance: .
v_gene: TRBV11-2
d_gene: .
j_gene: TRBJ2-1
CDR3nt: TGTGCCAGCAGCTTAGACAGGGGTAATCAGTTCTTC
CDR3aa: CASSLDRGNQFF

abundance: few
v_gene: TRBV2
d_gene: .
j_gene: TRBJ2-6
CDR3nt: TGTGCCAGCACTACGGACCGAACTGGGGCCAACGTCCTGACTTTC
CDR3aa: CASTTDRTGANVLTF

abundance: .
v_gene: TRBV7-3
d_gene: .
j_gene: TRBJ2-1
CDR3nt: TGTGCCAGCAGCCCGTCCCTAGCTTATGAGCAGTTCTTC
CDR3aa: CASSPSLAYEQFF

abundance: many
v_gene: TRBV20-1
d_gene: TRBD2
j_gene: TRBJ2-5
CDR3nt: TGCAGTGCTAGAGATATTACTAGCGGAAACCAAGAGACCCAGTACTTC
CDR3aa: CSARDITSGNQETQYF

abundance: .
v_gene: TRBV12-3/TRBV12-4
d_gene: .
j_gene: TRBJ2-1
CDR3nt: TGTGCCAGCAGCCAGACTCTAGGGGGAGGACGGAATGAGCAGTTCTTC
CDR3aa: CASSQTLGGGRNEQFF

abundance: .
v_gene: TRBV5-1
d_gene: .
j_gene: TRBJ2-5
CDR3nt: TGCGCCAGCAGCTTGGGCAGGGTGGGTCGAGACCAGTACTTC
CDR3aa: CASSLGRVGRDQYF

abundance: few
v_gene: TRBV7-2
d_gene: TRBD2
j_gene: TRBJ2-1
CDR3nt: TGTGCCAGCAGCGGTGGACTAGCTCTCCCTGAGCAGTTCTTC
CDR3aa: CASSGGLALPEQFF

abundance: .
v_gene: TRBV7-6
d_gene: .
j_gene: TRBJ2-3
CDR3nt: TGTGCCAGCAGCTTAAGCACCGGGCGGGATACGCAGTATTTT
CDR3aa: CASSLSTGRDTQYF

abundance: .
v_gene: TRBV11-2
d_gene: .
j_gene: TRBJ2-7
CDR3nt: TGTGCCAGCAGCCGCTTTGGGGCTAGCAAGCAGTACTTC
CDR3aa: CASSRFGASKQYF